Following are 18 T cell receptor beta chains from one sample sequenced in a study of blood T cell repertoires in COVID-19. Repertoires were generated with immunoSEQ multiplex PCR, while TCRdb's copy carries only in-frame clones and drops some. The sample has some 40,000 clones, around nine tenths seen once. Sequencing was carried out using peripheral blood. The receptors here all came from a man aged 70 or older with acute or convalescent COVID-19.

The chain couples TRBV7-2 to TRBJ1-4; 9 bases fit TRBD1. The germline V gene has CDR1 SGHTA and CDR2 FQGNSA. The CDR3 runs 15 residues. V was clipped by 5 bases and J by 7 bases; unmatched bases: 8. CDR3 region: CASSMHRGLSEKLFF. CDR3 DNA: TGTGCCAGCAGCATGCACAGGGGGCTGTCTGAAAAACTGTTTTTT. Based on the CDR3 plus reference TRBV7-2 and TRBJ1-4, the full variable domain is GAGVSQSPSNKVTEKGKDVELRCDPISGHTALYWYRQSLGQGLEFLIYFQGNSAPDKSGLPSDRFSAERTGGSVSTLTIQRTQQEDSAVYLCASSMHRGLSEKLFFGSGTQLSVL.

V gene TRBV5-4 combines with J gene TRBJ2-1; perhaps TRBD2 as D (5 bases). From germline, CDR1 is SGHNT and CDR2 YYREEE (reference sequence). Deletions cut 4 bases from V and 0 bases from J, with 14 bases between. The CDR3 runs to 16 residues. The CDR3 loop is CASSASGIISYNEQFF. DNA of the CDR3: TGTGCCAGCAGCGCTTCCGGGATCATCTCCTACAATGAGCAGTTCTTC.

This chain joins TRBV5-1 and TRBJ2-1; perhaps TRBD2 as D (5 bases). Per the germline V gene, CDR1 is SGHRS and CDR2 is YFSETQ. This CDR3 region has 16 residues. The V end was cut by 0 bases, the J end by 6 bases, with 16 bases between. This CDR3 is CASSLAAASRPNEQFF. The CDR3 nucleotides are TGCGCCAGCAGCTTGGCCGCGGCTAGCCGGCCCAATGAGCAGTTCTTC. The full variable domain, in which reference TRBV5-1 and TRBJ2-1 provide the parts outside the CDR3, is KAGVTQTPRYLIKTRGQQVTLSCSPISGHRSVSWYQQTPGQGLQFLFEYFSETQRNKGNFPGRFSGRQFSNSRSEMNVSTLELGDSALYLCASSLAAASRPNEQFFGPGTRLTVL.

This rearrangement joins TRBV4-2 to TRBJ2-1; 11 bases agree with TRBD2. This CDR3 is built from 16 residues. Per germline, CDR1 LGHNA and CDR2 YNFKEQ. Losses at the gene ends were 3 bases for V and 5 bases for J; bases not matched to a gene: 6. Written as DNA, the CDR3 is TGTGCCAGCAGCCAGGGTCCGGGACTAGCGGACAATGAGCAGTTCTTC. It translates to CASSQGPGLADNEQFF.

This clone was recorded once. The CDR3 DNA reads as TGTGCCAGCGGCTGGAGAACAGATACGCAGTATTTT. Translated, it gives CASGWRTDTQYF. The rearrangement uses TRBV6-5 and TRBJ2-3; D not certain. V lost 8 bases, J lost 3 bases, and 9 bases lay in between. Germline-derived CDR1 and CDR2 are MNHEY and SVGAGI. The CDR3 loop spans 12 amino acids.

The chain carries TRBV27 and TRBJ2-5, with D unresolved. The ends were cut back, 2 bases at V and 1 base at J, with 8 bases in the middle. Germline values: CDR1 MNHEY, CDR2 SMNVEV (reference sequence). The CDR3 runs 14 residues. CDR3 bases: TGTGCCAGCAGTTTAAGCCAACCCCAAGAGACCCAGTACTTC. Translating gives CASSLSQPQETQYF.

This chain links TRBV6-2 or TRBV6-3 with TRBJ1-6, with a weak D call TRBD1 (5 bases). The CDR3 consists of 13 residues. V gave up 5 bases and J gave up 11 bases, with 13 bases separating them. CDR1 is MNHEY, CDR2 SVGEGT, per germline. The CDR3: CASSRWRGPPLHF. The CDR3 coding sequence is TGTGCCAGCAGTCGCTGGAGGGGTCCACCCCTCCACTTT.

This clone has just one count. The chain joins TRBV9 to TRBJ2-1, with 7 bases aligning to TRBD2. The V gene end was trimmed by 5 bases and the J gene end by 2 bases; junction bases not matched to a gene: 7. This CDR3 comprises 15 residues. Per germline, CDR1 SGDLS and CDR2 YYNGEE. CDR3 coding DNA: TGTGCCAGCAGTCGCGGGGGAAATACCTACAATGAGCAGTTCTTC. Protein: CASSRGGNTYNEQFF.

V usage is TRBV24-1 and J usage is TRBJ1-5; D might be TRBD1 (5 bases). The CDR3 has 16 amino acids. V lost 1 base to trimming and J lost 1 base, with 10 bases between them. CDR1 and CDR2 (germline): KGHDR, SFDVKD. The CDR3 here is CATSDFRDSSNQPQHF. The DNA of the CDR3 is TGTGCCACCAGTGATTTTAGAGACAGCAGCAATCAGCCCCAGCATTTT.

The V and J genes are TRBV3-1 (or the pseudogene TRBV3-2) and TRBJ1-2, with D unresolved. The germline V gene encodes CDR1 LGHDT and CDR2 YNNKEL (reference sequence). V shed 4 bases and J shed 6 bases, with 12 bases lying between them. The CDR3 consists of 13 residues. The CDR3 DNA follows: TGTGCCAGCAGCCCCCCCATGCAGGATGGCTACACCTTC. Translated, it gives CASSPPMQDGYTF.

The rearrangement uses TRBV20-1 and TRBJ1-2, with TRBD1 identical over 9 bases. Germline loops: CDR1 DFQATT, CDR2 SNEGSKA (reference sequence). Trimming at V came to 6 bases and at J to 8 bases, leaving 4 bases not matched to a gene. The CDR3 has 11 amino acids. The chain's CDR3 is CSARQGEGYTF. The DNA for the CDR3 is TGCAGTGCGAGACAGGGGGAAGGCTACACCTTC.

V usage is TRBV25-1 and J usage is TRBJ2-2, with a tentative D call TRBD2 (6 bases). Germline V gene sequence: CDR1 MGHDK, CDR2 SYGVNS. The CDR3 spans 14 residues. The V end lost 9 bases, the J end lost 4 bases, and 15 bases lay between the germline ends. CDR3 sequence: CASSRDFSTGELFF. CDR3 nucleotide sequence: TGTGCCAGTAGTCGGGACTTTTCCACCGGGGAGCTGTTTTTT.

CDR3 amino acids: CASSLRYRGYEQYF. As DNA, the CDR3 is TGTGCCAGCAGCTTGCGTTACAGGGGGTACGAGCAGTACTTC. This chain uses TRBV5-5 with TRBJ2-7; 8 nucleotides match TRBD1. Losses at the gene ends were 1 base for V and 4 bases for J; bases not matched to a gene: 4. The CDR3 totals 14 residues. Per the germline V gene, CDR1 is SGHKS and CDR2 is YYEKEE (reference sequence).

The J gene is TRBJ2-1, the V gene TRBV7-9, with D perhaps TRBD1 (6 bases). Trimming removed 5 bases from V and 7 bases from J, with 15 bases in between. The germline gives CDR1 SEHNR, CDR2 FQNEAQ (reference sequence). This CDR3 spans 14 amino acids. The CDR3 DNA sequence: TGTGCCAGCAGCACCGGACAGTGGAGGAATGAGCAGTTCTTC. It translates to CASSTGQWRNEQFF.

V is TRBV27 and J is TRBJ1-1, with 7 nucleotides matching TRBD1. J gave up 0 bases and V 6 bases, and 10 bases lay outside the gene matches. This CDR3 is built from 16 residues. CDR1 and CDR2 from the germline V gene are MNHEY and SMNVEV (reference sequence). The CDR3 here is CASSPTTTGMNTEAFF. In nucleotides, the CDR3 is TGTGCCAGCAGCCCTACCACGACAGGGATGAACACTGAAGCTTTCTTT.

The gene calls are TRBV21-1 and TRBJ1-5. TRBV21-1 is reported as a pseudogene. The CDR3 has 18 residues. CDR3 DNA sequence: TGTGCCAGCAGCAAAGAGGTACTAGGGAACTATAGCAATCAGCCCCAGCATTTT. Translation: CASSKEVLGNYSNQPQHF.

The rearrangement joins TRBV2 to TRBJ1-3; D is unclear. Germline V lookup: CDR1 SNHLY, CDR2 FYNNEI. The CDR3 consists of 13 residues. V gave up 3 bases and J gave up 4 bases, with 7 bases separating them. The CDR3 sequence: CASSDRFGNTIYF. The CDR3 region has the DNA TGTGCCAGCAGTGACAGGTTCGGAAACACCATATATTTT. Combining the CDR3 with reference TRBV2 and TRBJ1-3 gives the whole variable domain EPEVTQTPSHQVTQMGQEVILRCVPISNHLYFYWYRQILGQKVEFLVSFYNNEISEKSEIFDDQFSVERPDGSNFTLKIRSTKLEDSAMYFCASSDRFGNTIYFGEGSWLTVV.

The chain carries TRBV11-2 and TRBJ1-3; a possible D gene is TRBD1 (5 bases). V was shortened by 2 bases and J by 0 bases, with 8 bases between the two germline ends. CDR1 is SGHAT and CDR2 is FQNNGV in the germline V gene. CDR3 length: 15 residues. CDR3 bases: TGTGCCAGCAGCTTAACAGGCCACTCTGGAAACACCATATATTTT. This gives the protein CASSLTGHSGNTIYF.